The 28 T cell receptor beta chains below come from one sample, sequenced in a study of T cell changes during pregnancy in multiple sclerosis. Here immunoSEQ multiplex PCR was the method, and the copy in TCRdb shows in-frame clones only, minus some. The sample holds 50,000 to 65,000 clones, about 90% seen once. Sequences were derived from peripheral blood, sampled in the third trimester of pregnancy. The receptors were gathered from a female donor in good health, enrolled as a control in a pregnancy study.

The chain carries TRBV7-2 and TRBJ2-1; D is possibly TRBD2 (5 bases). In germline, CDR1 is SGHTA, CDR2 FQGNSA. This CDR3 contains 14 residues. Trimming cost V 6 bases and J 6 bases, with 15 bases left between them. The DNA for the CDR3 is TGTGCCAGCAGTTCTACTAGACTCTTCAATGAGCAGTTCTTC. It encodes CASSSTRLFNEQFF.

The rearrangement joins TRBV5-5 to TRBJ1-3; 7 bases fit TRBD1. The J segment lost 1 base and the V segment lost 4 bases, leaving 5 bases of the junction unmatched. Germline CDR1 reads SGHKS; CDR2 reads YYEKEE (reference sequence). The CDR3 has 15 amino acids. The CDR3 coding sequence is TGTGCCAGCAGCCTGGGACAGTTTTCTGGAAACACCATATATTTT. This gives the protein CASSLGQFSGNTIYF.

This clone appeared once. The chain recombines TRBV2 with TRBJ2-5; 7 positions match TRBD2. J gave up 9 bases and V 0 bases, and 10 bases lay outside the gene matches. The CDR3 totals 15 residues. Germline loops: CDR1 SNHLY, CDR2 FYNNEI. CDR3 region: CASSEARTSGVPQYF. The CDR3 DNA reads as TGTGCCAGCAGTGAAGCGAGGACTAGTGGTGTTCCCCAGTACTTC.

The rearrangement uses TRBV30 and TRBJ2-7; 8 nucleotides match TRBD1. The CDR3 consists of 16 residues. J was trimmed by 5 bases and V by 0 bases; bases with no gene match: 12. CDR1 and CDR2 (germline): GTSNPN, SVGIG (reference sequence). The CDR3 DNA follows: TGTGCCTGGAGTGTACTAGGGACAGGCGGCCGGAACGAGCAGTACTTC. It codes for CAWSVLGTGGRNEQYF.

The rearrangement links TRBV29-1 to TRBJ1-3, with 9 bases fitting TRBD1. V was pared by 3 bases and J by 1 base, with 13 bases of the junction left unmatched. This CDR3 has 18 residues. Germline-derived CDR1 and CDR2 are SQVTM and ANQGSEA. The CDR3 protein is CSVDGKTGTGRSGNTIYF. The CDR3 DNA reads as TGCAGCGTTGATGGGAAAACCGGGACAGGGAGGTCTGGAAACACCATATATTTT.

The chain is built from TRBV15 and TRBJ1-5; possibly TRBD1 for D (5 bases). V dropped 4 bases and J dropped 5 bases, with 12 bases sitting between them. Germline assignment: CDR1 LNHNV and CDR2 YYDKDF (reference sequence). The CDR3 covers 14 residues. The CDR3 DNA follows: TGTGCCACCAGCATGGCAGGGAAGGATCAGCCCCAGCATTTT. Amino acids: CATSMAGKDQPQHF.

The chain uses TRBV7-2 and TRBJ2-3; 7 bases match TRBD2. The junction had 6 bases not matched to a gene; V was cut back by 1 base and J by 2 bases. Germline V lookup: CDR1 SGHTA, CDR2 FQGNSA. The CDR3 sequence is 16 residues long. The CDR3 sequence is CASSLVGGDFTDTQYF. In nucleotides, the CDR3 is TGTGCCAGCAGCTTAGTTGGGGGGGACTTCACAGATACGCAGTATTTT.

V and J are TRBV10-2 and TRBJ1-2; TRBD1 might be the D (6 bases). The germline V gene has CDR1 WSHSY and CDR2 SAAADI. V lost 2 bases to trimming and J lost 4 bases, with 20 bases between them. This CDR3 has 17 amino acids. The CDR3 DNA reads as TGCGCCAGCAGTGAGAGGATACCCAGGGGCTCTACCTATGGCTACACCTTC. Amino acid sequence: CASSERIPRGSTYGYTF.

The V call is TRBV9, the J call TRBJ2-2; the D gene is possibly TRBD1 (5 bases). The CDR3 covers 15 residues. The V gene lost 0 bases and the J gene lost 4 bases, with 10 bases spanning the gap. Germline V gene sequence: CDR1 SGDLS, CDR2 YYNGEE. The CDR3, as DNA: TGTGCCAGCAGCGTAGTAGGCAGGGTCACCGGGGAGCTGTTTTTT. It is translated as CASSVVGRVTGELFF.

This clone appeared once. V gene TRBV5-1 combines with J gene TRBJ1-1, with D perhaps TRBD1 (6 bases). CDR1 is SGHRS and CDR2 is YFSETQ in the germline V gene. The CDR3 contains 12 residues. V was clipped by 2 bases and J by 8 bases, with 10 bases between them. The CDR3 here is CASSLDRTEAFF. Here the CDR3 DNA reads TGCGCCAGCAGCTTAGACAGGACCGAAGCTTTCTTT.

The V call is TRBV5-1, the J call TRBJ1-1, with 7 bases lining up with TRBD1. The V gene's germline CDR1 is SGHRS and CDR2 YFSETQ. V trimming: 0 bases; J trimming: 2 bases; junction bases outside the gene matches: 7. The CDR3 has 16 amino acids. As DNA, the CDR3 is TGCGCCAGCAGCTTGGATCTCGGGACAGCTAACACTGAAGCTTTCTTT. Amino acid sequence: CASSLDLGTANTEAFF. The full variable domain, completed using reference TRBV5-1 and TRBJ1-1, is KAGVTQTPRYLIKTRGQQVTLSCSPISGHRSVSWYQQTPGQGLQFLFEYFSETQRNKGNFPGRFSGRQFSNSRSEMNVSTLELGDSALYLCASSLDLGTANTEAFFGQGTRLTVV.

The chain has TRBV27 and TRBJ2-1; 8 bases are a match to TRBD2. This CDR3 region has 15 residues. V shed 2 bases, J shed 6 bases, and the junction held 6 bases outside the gene matches. In germline, CDR1 is MNHEY, CDR2 SMNVEV (reference sequence). CDR3 residues: CASSLRAGVGNEQFF. The CDR3 nucleotides read TGTGCCAGCAGTTTAAGAGCGGGAGTCGGCAATGAGCAGTTCTTC.

This chain joins TRBV18 and TRBJ1-2; no firm D call. The CDR3 extends over 15 amino acids. From germline, CDR1 is KGHSH and CDR2 LQKENI. Trimming took off 3 bases at V and 1 base at J, with 12 bases between the two ends. The CDR3 loop reads CASSPRKTDNYGYTF. The CDR3 coding sequence is TGTGCCAGCTCACCGCGGAAAACCGATAACTATGGCTACACCTTC.

This chain joins TRBV21-1 and TRBJ2-2; TRBD1, as called in the table, went unchecked against the DNA. TRBV21-1 is tagged as a pseudogene. This CDR3 comprises 20 residues. The DNA for the CDR3 is TGTGCCAGCATCTCATTCTATCGTGGGACAGGGGGCGCGAACACCGGGGAGCTGTTTTTT. Its translation is CASISFYRGTGGANTGELFF.

The V and J genes are TRBV27 and TRBJ1-2, with 8 nucleotides matching TRBD1. Germline V gene lookup returns CDR1 MNHEY and CDR2 SMNVEV (reference sequence). The V segment lost 0 bases and the J segment 4 bases; nucleotides outside the gene matches: 7. The CDR3 runs to 16 residues. CDR3 protein: CASSLSKAGGFYGYTF. The CDR3 DNA reads TGTGCCAGCAGTTTATCGAAGGCAGGGGGCTTCTATGGCTACACCTTC.

J is TRBJ2-2 and V is TRBV6-5, with D possibly matching TRBD2 (6 bases). In germline, CDR1 is MNHEY, CDR2 SVGAGI. Trimming left V 3 bases short and J 4 bases short, with 12 bases between. This CDR3 comprises 15 residues. The CDR3 region is CASSYSGEGTGELFF. CDR3 sequence (DNA): TGTGCCAGCAGTTATTCGGGAGAGGGCACCGGGGAGCTGTTTTTT.

About this clone: The same CDR3 arises from other DNA sequences in this sample as well. The rearrangement joins TRBV5-1 to TRBJ2-7, with 8 bases that match TRBD1. The germline V gene encodes CDR1 SGHRS and CDR2 YFSETQ. With V trimmed by 5 bases and J by 0 bases, 4 bases remained unmatched. This CDR3 spans 14 amino acids. The CDR3 loop is CASSSGQVSYEQYF. Written as DNA, the CDR3 is TGCGCCAGCAGTTCGGGACAGGTCTCCTACGAGCAGTACTTC.

The gene calls are TRBV5-1 and TRBJ2-3, with TRBD2 identical over 16 bases. This CDR3 contains 18 residues. CDR1 SGHRS and CDR2 YFSETQ come from the germline V gene. V lost 4 bases to trimming and J lost 3 bases; unmatched junction nucleotides: 8. In nucleotides, the CDR3 is TGCGCCAGCAGCGGGGGACTAGCGGGAGGGATCGGGACAGATACGCAGTATTTT. Its protein product is CASSGGLAGGIGTDTQYF. Full variable domain (missing parts from reference TRBV5-1 and TRBJ2-3): KAGVTQTPRYLIKTRGQQVTLSCSPISGHRSVSWYQQTPGQGLQFLFEYFSETQRNKGNFPGRFSGRQFSNSRSEMNVSTLELGDSALYLCASSGGLAGGIGTDTQYFGPGTRLTVL.

J is TRBJ1-5 and V is TRBV9, with a weak D call TRBD1 (5 bases). Per the germline V gene, CDR1 is SGDLS and CDR2 is YYNGEE. The CDR3 has 13 amino acids. V lost 1 base and J lost 5, with 7 bases in between. CDR3 amino acids: CASSVQGDQPQHF. The CDR3 nucleotides are TGTGCCAGCAGCGTACAGGGCGATCAGCCCCAGCATTTT.

CDR3 in amino acids: CAWSSGLGANYNEQFF. The CDR3 DNA reads as TGTGCCTGGAGTTCGGGGTTGGGGGCCAATTACAATGAGCAGTTCTTC. This rearrangement joins TRBV30 to TRBJ2-1, with D possibly matching TRBD1 (6 bases). The V end was cut by 2 bases, the J end by 4 bases, with 18 bases between. The CDR3 length is 16 residues. CDR1 is GTSNPN and CDR2 is SVGIG in the germline V gene (reference sequence).

The chain is built from TRBV27 and TRBJ2-7; D uncertain. With 2 bases removed from V and 2 bases from J, the gap between germline ends came to 10 bases. This CDR3 region has 14 residues. Germline values: CDR1 MNHEY, CDR2 SMNVEV (reference sequence). CDR3 in DNA: TGTGCCAGCAGTTTAGGTCAGGCACCCTACGAGCAGTACTTC. Residues: CASSLGQAPYEQYF.

The chain uses TRBV30 and TRBJ2-5; possible D gene TRBD1, 6 bases. The germline V gene encodes CDR1 GTSNPN and CDR2 SVGIG (reference sequence). With 1 base removed from V and 7 bases from J, the gap between germline ends came to 16 bases. The CDR3 covers 14 residues. CDR3 nucleotide sequence: TGTGCCTGGAGTGCCCTGGACGTCAGGGGGACCCAGTACTTC. It yields the protein CAWSALDVRGTQYF. Full variable domain (rest looked up from reference TRBV30 and TRBJ2-5): SQTIHQWPATLVQPVGSPLSLECTVEGTSNPNLYWYRQAAGRGLQLLFYSVGIGQISSEVPQNLSASRPQDRQFILSSKKLLLSDSGFYLCAWSALDVRGTQYFGPGTRLLVL.

J is TRBJ2-1 and V is TRBV19; 10 nucleotides align to TRBD1. Trimming removed 4 bases from V and 0 bases from J; junction bases left unmatched: 3. The germline gives CDR1 LNHDA, CDR2 SQIVND (reference sequence). The length of the CDR3 is 16 residues. The CDR3 protein is CASSTRQGASYNEQFF. The CDR3 coding sequence is TGTGCCAGTAGTACAAGACAGGGGGCCTCCTACAATGAGCAGTTCTTC.

The chain carries TRBV30 and TRBJ2-7; 11 bases line up with TRBD2. This CDR3 is 15 amino acids long. V was clipped by 7 bases and J by 6 bases; unmatched bases: 14. Germline values: CDR1 GTSNPN, CDR2 SVGIG (reference sequence). Written as DNA, the CDR3 is TGTGCCTACTCCGGGACTAGCGGTCCGTCGGGCGAGCAGTACTTC. This gives the protein CAYSGTSGPSGEQYF.

J is TRBJ2-7 and V is TRBV6-5; D is possibly TRBD1 (5 bases). The CDR3 totals 13 residues. Trimming pared 5 bases from V and 2 bases from J, leaving 10 bases between. Germline lookup yields CDR1 MNHEY and CDR2 SVGAGI. CDR3 residues: CASSGASAYEQYF. Here the CDR3 DNA reads TGTGCCAGCAGTGGGGCTTCAGCCTACGAGCAGTACTTC.

The V gene is TRBV4-3, the J gene TRBJ1-2; TRBD1 agrees at 10 bases. This CDR3 has 15 amino acids. V trimming: 0 bases; J trimming: 2 bases; junction bases outside the gene matches: 0. Germline loops: CDR1 LGHNA, CDR2 YSLEER. CDR3 sequence: CASSQEGQGNYGYTF. CDR3 nucleotide sequence: TGCGCCAGCAGCCAAGAGGGACAGGGGAACTATGGCTACACCTTC.

The J gene is TRBJ1-4, the V gene TRBV5-1, with 9 positions matching TRBD1. Unmatched junction bases numbered 2, after V lost 3 bases and J lost 5 bases. This CDR3 region has 14 residues. Germline lookup yields CDR1 SGHRS and CDR2 YFSETQ. The CDR3 DNA reads as TGCGCCAGCAGCTACAGGGGGCTGAATGAAAAACTGTTTTTT. It encodes CASSYRGLNEKLFF.

This chain links TRBV14 with TRBJ1-1; no clear D. The CDR3 sequence is 14 residues long. The germline V gene has CDR1 SGHDN and CDR2 FVKESK. V was pared by 0 bases and J by 1 base, with 6 bases between. The CDR3 region has the DNA TGTGCCAGCAGCCAAGATCTGAGGAACACTGAAGCTTTCTTT. Its protein product is CASSQDLRNTEAFF.